A selection of T cell receptor beta chains follows, all from one sample in a study of CD8 T cells in Susac syndrome. TCRdb itself ran the immunoSEQ multiplex PCR reads through MiXCR, one entry per CDR3 protein. This table has 95,000 to 150,000 distinct CDR3 sequences, 96% appearing once. The sequencing input was CD4+ T cells from PBMCs. These receptor sequences come from a human donor with Susac syndrome. Each CDR3 is given with its conserved first and last residue. The D gene is left open where the match is weak. Not every row has a clone size; where given, it reads once, few, many or a size class.

clone_size	d_call	j_call	v_call	cdr3_nt	cdr3_aa
.	TRBD1	TRBJ1-2	TRBV3-1	TGTGCCAGCAGCCAGATACAGGGGGATGGCTACACCTTC	CASSQIQGDGYTF
.	.	TRBJ2-3	TRBV3-1	TGTGCCAGCAGCCAATCCTGGGGGGAACAAAGCCCCCCCCATACGCAGTATTTT	CASSQSWGEQSPPHTQYF
once	.	TRBJ2-5	TRBV15	TGTGCCACCAGCAGGAGTGGGGGAACCGAAGAGACCCAGTACTTC	CATSRSGGTEETQYF
.	.	TRBJ2-7	TRBV7-9	TGTGCCAGCAGTCCCGGGTGGGGGAGGTCCTACGAGCAGTACTTC	CASSPGWGRSYEQYF
.	.	TRBJ2-2	TRBV3-1	TGTGCCAGCAGCCAAGATCATCAGGGTAGGGAGCTGTTTTTT	CASSQDHQGRELFF
.	.	TRBJ2-1	TRBV10-3	TGTGCCATCAGTGAGTCAGGGAATGAGCAGTTCTTC	CAISESGNEQFF
.	TRBD1	TRBJ1-2	TRBV29-1	TGCAGCGTGGGGGAATACAGGGGATATGGCTACACCTTC	CSVGEYRGYGYTF
.	TRBD2	TRBJ2-3	TRBV2	TGTGCCAGCAACGGCGGGAGTGGAGATACGCAGTATTTT	CASNGGSGDTQYF
.	.	TRBJ2-7	TRBV5-1	TGCGCCAGCCGCCCGCTAAGGGGTCCCTACGAGCAGTACTTC	CASRPLRGPYEQYF
.	TRBD2	TRBJ2-7	TRBV5-6	TGTGCCAGCAGCTTTAGCCCGACTAGCGAGTACTTC	CASSFSPTSEYF
.	.	TRBJ2-7	TRBV25-1	TGTGCCAGCAGGACATGGCAGGGGTACGAGCAGTACTTC	CASRTWQGYEQYF
.	TRBD2	TRBJ2-3	TRBV10-3	TGTGCCATCAGTCCTAGCGGGCTGAGCACAGATACGCAGTATTTT	CAISPSGLSTDTQYF
.	.	TRBJ2-5	TRBV15	TGTGCCACCAGCAGAACCAGGGTAGAGACCCAGTACTTC	CATSRTRVETQYF
.	TRBD1	TRBJ1-5	TRBV7-9	TGTGCCAGCAGCTTCGACAGGGTTAATCAGCCCCAGCATTTT	CASSFDRVNQPQHF
.	.	TRBJ2-1	TRBV6-1	TGTGCCAGCAAACCCGTGGGAATCTACAATGAGCAGTTCTTC	CASKPVGIYNEQFF
.	.	TRBJ2-5	TRBV3-1	TGTGCCAGCAGCGCTCGAAGAGGGGACACCCAGTACTTC	CASSARRGDTQYF
.	.	TRBJ1-3	TRBV12-3/TRBV12-4	TGTGCCAGCAGGGGTAAGAGCTCTGGAAACACCATATATTTT	CASRGKSSGNTIYF